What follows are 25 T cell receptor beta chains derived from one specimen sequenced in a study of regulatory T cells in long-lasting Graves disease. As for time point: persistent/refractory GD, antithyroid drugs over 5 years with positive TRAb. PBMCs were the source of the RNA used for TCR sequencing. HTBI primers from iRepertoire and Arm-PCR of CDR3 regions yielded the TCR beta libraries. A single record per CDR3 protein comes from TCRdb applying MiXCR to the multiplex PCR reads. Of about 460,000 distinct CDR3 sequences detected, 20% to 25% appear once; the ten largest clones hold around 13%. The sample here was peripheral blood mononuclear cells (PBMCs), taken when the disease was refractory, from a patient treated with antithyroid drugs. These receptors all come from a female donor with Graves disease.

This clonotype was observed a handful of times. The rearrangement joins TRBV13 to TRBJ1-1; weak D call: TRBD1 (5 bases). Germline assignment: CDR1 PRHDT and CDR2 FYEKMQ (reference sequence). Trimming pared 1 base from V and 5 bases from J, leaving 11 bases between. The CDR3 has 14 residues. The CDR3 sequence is CASSLAGFGTEAFF. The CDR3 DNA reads TGTGCCAGCAGCTTAGCAGGGTTTGGGACTGAAGCTTTCTTT.

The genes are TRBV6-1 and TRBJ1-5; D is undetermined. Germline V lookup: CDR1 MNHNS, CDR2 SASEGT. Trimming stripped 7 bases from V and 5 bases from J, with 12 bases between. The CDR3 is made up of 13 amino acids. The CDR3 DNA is TGTGCCAGCACAGATGCACGGTATCAGCCCCAGCATTTT. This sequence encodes CASTDARYQPQHF.

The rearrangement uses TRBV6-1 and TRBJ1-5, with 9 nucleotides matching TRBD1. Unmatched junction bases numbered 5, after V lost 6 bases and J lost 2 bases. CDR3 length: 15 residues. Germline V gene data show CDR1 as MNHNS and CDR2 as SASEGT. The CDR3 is CASRIGQGRNQPQHF. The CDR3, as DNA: TGTGCCAGCAGAATTGGACAGGGGCGCAATCAGCCCCAGCATTTT.

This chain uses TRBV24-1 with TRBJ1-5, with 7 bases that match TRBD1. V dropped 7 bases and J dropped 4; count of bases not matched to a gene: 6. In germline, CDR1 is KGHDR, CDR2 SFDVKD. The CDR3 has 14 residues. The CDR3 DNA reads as TGTGCCACCAGGGGCGGACAGGCGAATCAGCCCCAGCATTTT. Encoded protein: CATRGGQANQPQHF.

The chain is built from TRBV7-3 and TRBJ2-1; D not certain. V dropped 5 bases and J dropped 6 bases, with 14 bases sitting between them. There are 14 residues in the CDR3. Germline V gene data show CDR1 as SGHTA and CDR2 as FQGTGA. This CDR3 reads CASSPTVGGNEQFF. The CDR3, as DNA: TGTGCCAGCAGCCCAACTGTGGGTGGCAATGAGCAGTTCTTC.

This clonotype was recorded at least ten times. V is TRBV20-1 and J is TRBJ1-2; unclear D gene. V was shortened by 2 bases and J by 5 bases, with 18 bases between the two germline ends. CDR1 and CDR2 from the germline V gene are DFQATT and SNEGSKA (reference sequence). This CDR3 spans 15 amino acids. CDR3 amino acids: CSARLQDGYPYGYTF. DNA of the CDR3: TGCAGTGCTAGACTCCAGGACGGGTATCCGTATGGCTACACCTTC.

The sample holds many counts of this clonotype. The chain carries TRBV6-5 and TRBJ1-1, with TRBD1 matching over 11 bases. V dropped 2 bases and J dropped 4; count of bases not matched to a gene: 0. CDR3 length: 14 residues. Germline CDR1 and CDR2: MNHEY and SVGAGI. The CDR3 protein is CASSYGTGGTEAFF. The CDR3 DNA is TGTGCCAGCAGTTACGGGACAGGGGGCACTGAAGCTTTCTTT.

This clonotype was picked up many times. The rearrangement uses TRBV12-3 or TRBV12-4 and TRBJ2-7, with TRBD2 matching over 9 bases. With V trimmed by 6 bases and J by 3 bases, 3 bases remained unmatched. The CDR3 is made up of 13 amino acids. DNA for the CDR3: TGTGCCAGCAGCTTACTAGCGGGCTACGAGCAGTACTTC. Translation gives CASSLLAGYEQYF.

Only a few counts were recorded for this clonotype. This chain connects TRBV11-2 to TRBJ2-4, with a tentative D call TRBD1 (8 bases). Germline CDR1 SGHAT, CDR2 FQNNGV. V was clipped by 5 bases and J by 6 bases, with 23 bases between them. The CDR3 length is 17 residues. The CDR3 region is CASSTYYGQGGRNIQYF. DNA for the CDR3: TGTGCCAGCAGCACCTACTACGGACAGGGCGGGAGAAACATTCAGTACTTC.

CDR3 residues: CSAREGQYSPLHF. Written as DNA, the CDR3 is TGCAGTGCTAGGGAGGGACAATATTCACCCCTCCACTTT. This rearrangement joins TRBV20-1 to TRBJ1-6; TRBD1 is a possible D gene (6 bases). CDR1 DFQATT and CDR2 SNEGSKA come from the germline V gene (reference sequence). The V end was cut by 3 bases, the J end by 8 bases, with 11 bases between. The CDR3 sequence is 13 residues long.

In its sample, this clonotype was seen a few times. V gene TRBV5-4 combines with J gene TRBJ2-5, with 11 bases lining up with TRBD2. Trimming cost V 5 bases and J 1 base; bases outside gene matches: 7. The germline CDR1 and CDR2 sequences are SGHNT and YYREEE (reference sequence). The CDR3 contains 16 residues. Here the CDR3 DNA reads TGTGCCAGCAGTCGGCTAGCGGGGGGACTCCAAGAGACCCAGTACTTC. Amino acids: CASSRLAGGLQETQYF.

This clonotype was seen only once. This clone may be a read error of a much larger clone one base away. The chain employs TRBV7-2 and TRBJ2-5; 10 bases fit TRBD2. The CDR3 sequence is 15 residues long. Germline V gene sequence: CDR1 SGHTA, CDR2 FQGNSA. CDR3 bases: TGTGCCGGCAGCCGAAAGATAGCGGGGGGAGAGACCCAGTACTTC. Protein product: CAGSRKIAGGETQYF.

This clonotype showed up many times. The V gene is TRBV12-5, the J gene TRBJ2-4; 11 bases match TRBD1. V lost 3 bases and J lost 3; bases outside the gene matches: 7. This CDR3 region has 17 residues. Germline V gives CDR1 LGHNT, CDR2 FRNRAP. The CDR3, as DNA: TGTGCTAGTGGTTTAGATGCGGGACAGGGGGTCAAAAACATTCAGTACTTC. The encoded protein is CASGLDAGQGVKNIQYF. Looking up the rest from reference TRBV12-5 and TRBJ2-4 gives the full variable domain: DARVTQTPRHKVTEMGQEVTMRCQPILGHNTVFWYRQTMMQGLELLAYFRNRAPLDDSGMPKDRFSAEMPDATLATLKIQPSEPRDSAVYFCASGLDAGQGVKNIQYFGAGTRLSVL.

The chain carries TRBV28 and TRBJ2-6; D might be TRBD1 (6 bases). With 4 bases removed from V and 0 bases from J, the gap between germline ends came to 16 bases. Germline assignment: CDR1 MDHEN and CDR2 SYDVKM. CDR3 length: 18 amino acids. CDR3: CASSSIRQEFSGANVLTF. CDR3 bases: TGTGCCAGCAGTTCTATCCGACAGGAGTTCTCTGGGGCCAACGTCCTGACTTTC.

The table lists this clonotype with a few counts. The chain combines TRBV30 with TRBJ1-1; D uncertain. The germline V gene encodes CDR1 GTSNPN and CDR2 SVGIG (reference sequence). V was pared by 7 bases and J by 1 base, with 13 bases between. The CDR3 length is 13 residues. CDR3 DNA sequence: TGTGCCTCCCTAATTGGGGAGAACACTGAAGCTTTCTTT. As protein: CASLIGENTEAFF.

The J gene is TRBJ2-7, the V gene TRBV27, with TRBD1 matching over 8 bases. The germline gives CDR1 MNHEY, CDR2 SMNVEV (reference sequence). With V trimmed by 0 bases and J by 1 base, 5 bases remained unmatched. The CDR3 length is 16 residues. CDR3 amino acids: CASSLSGQGGSYEQYF. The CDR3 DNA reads TGTGCCAGCAGTTTATCCGGACAGGGCGGGTCCTACGAGCAGTACTTC.

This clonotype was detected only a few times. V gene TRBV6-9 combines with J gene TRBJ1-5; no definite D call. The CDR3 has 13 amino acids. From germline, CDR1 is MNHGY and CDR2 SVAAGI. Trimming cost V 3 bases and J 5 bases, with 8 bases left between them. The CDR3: CASSYERHQPQHF. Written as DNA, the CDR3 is TGTGCCAGCAGTTACGAGAGACATCAGCCCCAGCATTTT.

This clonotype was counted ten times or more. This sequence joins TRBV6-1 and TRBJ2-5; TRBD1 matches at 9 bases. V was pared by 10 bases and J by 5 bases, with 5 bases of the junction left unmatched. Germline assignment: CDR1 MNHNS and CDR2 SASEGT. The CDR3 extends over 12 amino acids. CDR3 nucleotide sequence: TGTGCCATCGCGACAGGGGGGGAGACCCAGTACTTC. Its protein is CAIATGGETQYF.

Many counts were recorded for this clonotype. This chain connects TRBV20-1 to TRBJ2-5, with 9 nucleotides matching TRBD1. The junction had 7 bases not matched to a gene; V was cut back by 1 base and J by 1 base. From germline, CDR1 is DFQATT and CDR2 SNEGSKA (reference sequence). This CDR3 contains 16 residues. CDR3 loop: CSARGRTGALQETQYF. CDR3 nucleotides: TGCAGTGCTAGAGGGAGGACAGGGGCACTCCAAGAGACCCAGTACTTC.

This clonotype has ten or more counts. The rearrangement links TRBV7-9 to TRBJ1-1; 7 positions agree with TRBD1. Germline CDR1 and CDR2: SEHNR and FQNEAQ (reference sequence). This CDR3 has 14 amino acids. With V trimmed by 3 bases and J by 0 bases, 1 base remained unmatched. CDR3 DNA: TGTGCCAGCAGCTTGGACAGGATGAACACTGAAGCTTTCTTT. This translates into CASSLDRMNTEAFF. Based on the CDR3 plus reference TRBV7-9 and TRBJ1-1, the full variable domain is DTGVSQNPRHKITKRGQNVTFRCDPISEHNRLYWYRQTLGQGPEFLTYFQNEAQLEKSRLLSDRFSAERPKGSFSTLEIQRTEQGDSAMYLCASSLDRMNTEAFFGQGTRLTVV.

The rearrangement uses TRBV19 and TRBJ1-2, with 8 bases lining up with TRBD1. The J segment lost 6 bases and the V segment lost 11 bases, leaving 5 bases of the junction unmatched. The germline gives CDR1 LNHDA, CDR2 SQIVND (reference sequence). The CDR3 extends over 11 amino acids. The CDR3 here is CAGRTGHGYTF. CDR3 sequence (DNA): TGTGCCGGTCGGACAGGGCATGGCTACACCTTC.

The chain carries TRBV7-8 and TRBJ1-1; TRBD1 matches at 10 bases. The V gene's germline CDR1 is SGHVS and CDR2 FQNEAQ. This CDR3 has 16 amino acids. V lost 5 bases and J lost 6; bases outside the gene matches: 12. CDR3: CASSLPTGGLVAEAFF. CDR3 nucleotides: TGTGCCAGCAGCCTACCGACAGGGGGCTTGGTGGCTGAAGCTTTCTTT. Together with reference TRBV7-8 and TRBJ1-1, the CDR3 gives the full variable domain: GAGVSQSPRYKVAKRGQDVALRCDPISGHVSLFWYQQALGQGPEFLTYFQNEAQLDKSGLPSDRFFAERPEGSVSTLKIQRTQQEDSAVYLCASSLPTGGLVAEAFFGQGTRLTVV.

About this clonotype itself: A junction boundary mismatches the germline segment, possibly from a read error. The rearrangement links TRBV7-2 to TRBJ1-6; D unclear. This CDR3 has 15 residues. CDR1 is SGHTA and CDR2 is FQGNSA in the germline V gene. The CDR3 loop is CASGLAPGLDSPLHF. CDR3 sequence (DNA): TGTGCCAGCGGCTTAGCTCCCGGACTAGATTCACCCCTCCACTTT.

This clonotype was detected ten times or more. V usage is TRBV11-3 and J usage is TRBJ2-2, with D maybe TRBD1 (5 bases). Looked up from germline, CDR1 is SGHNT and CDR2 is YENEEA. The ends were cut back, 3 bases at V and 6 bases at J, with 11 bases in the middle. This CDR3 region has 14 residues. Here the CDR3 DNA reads TGTGCCAGCAGCTTCAGGGTAGCTCCCGGGGAGCTGTTTTTT. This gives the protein CASSFRVAPGELFF. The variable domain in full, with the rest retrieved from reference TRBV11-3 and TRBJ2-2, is EAGVVQSPRYKIIEKKQPVAFWCNPISGHNTLYWYLQNLGQGPELLIRYENEEAVDDSQLPKDRFSAERLKGVDSTLKIQPAELGDSAVYLCASSFRVAPGELFFGEGSRLTVL.

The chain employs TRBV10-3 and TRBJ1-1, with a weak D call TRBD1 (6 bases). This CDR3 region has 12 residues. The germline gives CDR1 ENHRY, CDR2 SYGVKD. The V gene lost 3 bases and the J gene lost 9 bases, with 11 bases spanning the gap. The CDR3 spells CAISEAGTKAFF. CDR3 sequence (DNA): TGTGCCATCAGTGAAGCCGGGACAAAAGCTTTCTTT.